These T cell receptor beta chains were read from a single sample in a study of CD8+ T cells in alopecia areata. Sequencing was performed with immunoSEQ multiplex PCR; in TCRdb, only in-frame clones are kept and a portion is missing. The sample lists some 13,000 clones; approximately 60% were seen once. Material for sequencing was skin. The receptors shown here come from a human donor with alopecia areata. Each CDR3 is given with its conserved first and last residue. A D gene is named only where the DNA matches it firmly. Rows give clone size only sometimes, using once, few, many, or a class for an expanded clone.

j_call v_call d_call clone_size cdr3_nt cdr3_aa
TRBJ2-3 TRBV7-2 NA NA TGTGCCAGCAGCCTAATAATCACAGATACGCAGTATTTT CASSLIITDTQYF
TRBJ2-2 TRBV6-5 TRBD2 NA TGTGCCAGCAGGACTAGCGGGAACACCGGGGAGCTGTTTTTT CASRTSGNTGELFF
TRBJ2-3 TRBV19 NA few TGTGCCAGTAGTATAGACGTTCCGGCAGATGGGGCAGATACGCAGTATTTT CASSIDVPADGADTQYF
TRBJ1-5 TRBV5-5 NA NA TGTGCCAGCAGATGGGACATGTATCAGCCCCAGCATTTT CASRWDMYQPQHF
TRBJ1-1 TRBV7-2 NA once TGTGCCAGCAGCCCTGGAGGGATGAACACTGAAGCTTTCTTT CASSPGGMNTEAFF
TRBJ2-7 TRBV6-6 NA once TGTGCCAGCAGCCTAGGATACGAGCAGTACTTC CASSLGYEQYF
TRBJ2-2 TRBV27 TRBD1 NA TGTGCCAGCACCCCAACGGACAGGGGGCCAAACACCGGGGAGCTGTTTTTT CASTPTDRGPNTGELFF
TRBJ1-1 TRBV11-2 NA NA TGTGCCAGCAGCTTGAAACGCAGGGGAGGTGATCTATGGAACACTGAAGCTTTCTTT CASSLKRRGGDLWNTEAFF
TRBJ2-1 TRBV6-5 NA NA TGTGCCAGCAGTTACCTTACTAGTCCCTACAATGAGCAGTTCTTC CASSYLTSPYNEQFF
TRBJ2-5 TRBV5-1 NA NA TGCGCCAGCAGGACTAATGGGGAGACCCAGTACTTC CASRTNGETQYF
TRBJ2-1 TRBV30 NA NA TGTGCCTGGAGCCCTGGGGGAGAGTTGTTCTTC CAWSPGGELFF
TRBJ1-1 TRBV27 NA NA TGTGCCAGCACCGACGGGGGAAGAAAGGGGAACACTGAAGCTTTCTTT CASTDGGRKGNTEAFF
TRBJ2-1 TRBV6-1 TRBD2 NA TGTGCCAGCAGTGAACGGACTAGCGGGATCAATGAGCAGTTCTTC CASSERTSGINEQFF
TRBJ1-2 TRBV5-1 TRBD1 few TGCGCCAGCAGCTTGGAGACAGGGGACCTCCTAGGCGGCGGCTACACCTTC CASSLETGDLLGGGYTF
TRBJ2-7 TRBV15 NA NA TGTGCCACCAGCCTAACGACAGACTCCTACGAGCAGTACTTC CATSLTTDSYEQYF
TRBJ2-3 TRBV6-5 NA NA TGTGCCAGCAGTTACGCCCAAGGCACAGATACGCAGTATTTT CASSYAQGTDTQYF
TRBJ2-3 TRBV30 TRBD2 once TGTGCCTGGAGTGTAAGGACGAGGACTAGCGGGAGCACAGATACGCAGTATTTT CAWSVRTRTSGSTDTQYF
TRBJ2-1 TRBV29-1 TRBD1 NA TGCAGCGTTGAAGATAGGGGGCCACGGACGCAGCAGTTCTTC CSVEDRGPRTQQFF
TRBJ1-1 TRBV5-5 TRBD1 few TGTGCCAGCAGCTTAAGGGGGCGGAACACTGAAGCTTTCTTT CASSLRGRNTEAFF
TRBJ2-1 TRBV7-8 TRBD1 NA TGTGCCAGCAGCCCACGACCCCAGGGGGCGTCCTACAATGAGCAGTTCTTC CASSPRPQGASYNEQFF
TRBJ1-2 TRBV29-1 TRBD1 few TGCAGCGTTGAATCGGGGAAGGGACAGGGGGTCGGCTACACCTTC CSVESGKGQGVGYTF
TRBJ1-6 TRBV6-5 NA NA TGTGCCAGCAGTTCGGACAACCCGGGGGATTCACCCCTCCACTTT CASSSDNPGDSPLHF
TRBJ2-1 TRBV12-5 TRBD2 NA TGTGCTAGTGGTTTGGGCCCCGGGACTAGCGGGAGGGATGAGCAGTTCTTC CASGLGPGTSGRDEQFF
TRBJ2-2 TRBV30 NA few TGTGCCTGGAACGGGCCTGCACATACAATTAACACCGGGGAGCTGTTTTTT CAWNGPAHTINTGELFF
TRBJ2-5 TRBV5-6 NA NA TGTGCCAGCAGCTTGGGATGGCGGGAGACCCAGTACTTC CASSLGWRETQYF
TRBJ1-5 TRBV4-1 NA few TGCGCCAGCAGCCCCGCGGATAGCAATCAGCCCCAGCATTTT CASSPADSNQPQHF
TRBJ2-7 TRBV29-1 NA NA TGCAGCGTAATACCCATCAGGGGCTCCTACGAGCAGTACTTC CSVIPIRGSYEQYF
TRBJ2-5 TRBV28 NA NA TGTGCCAGCAGTTACCCTGGGGGGCTCCAAGAGACCCAGTACTTC CASSYPGGLQETQYF
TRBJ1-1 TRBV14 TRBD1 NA TGTGCCAGCAGCCAAGGACCCGACAGGGGGCCGGGCCGTTTTTTT CASSQGPDRGPGRFF
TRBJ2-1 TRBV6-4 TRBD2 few TGTGCCAGCAGTCTCACTAGCGGGAGTTACAATGAGCAGTTCTTC CASSLTSGSYNEQFF
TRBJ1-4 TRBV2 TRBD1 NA TGTGCCAGCAGTAGAGGACAGGGGATCCTCCGTAATGAAAAACTGTTTTTT CASSRGQGILRNEKLFF
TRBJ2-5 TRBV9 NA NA TGTGCCAGCAGCGTTAGCGAAGAGACCCAGTACTTC CASSVSEETQYF
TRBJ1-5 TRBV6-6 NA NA TGTGCCAGCAGCCTACAGGGAAATAGCAATCAGCCCCAGCATTTT CASSLQGNSNQPQHF
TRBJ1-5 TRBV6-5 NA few TGTGCCAGCAGGAGGGTAGGGCAGCCCCAGCATTTT CASRRVGQPQHF
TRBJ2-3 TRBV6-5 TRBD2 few TGTGCCAGCCGACCTAGCGGGGAATTACCAGATACGCAGTATTTT CASRPSGELPDTQYF
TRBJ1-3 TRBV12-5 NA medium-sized TGTGCTAGTGACGCGGTGGACTTACCGTACTCTGGAAACACCATATATTTT CASDAVDLPYSGNTIYF